This TCR beta chain was recovered during a study of CD8+ T cells in alopecia areata. Study overall: The duration of tofacitinib was 6 to 18 months, with 6 months off drug afterward.

A note on this clone: No antigen is known for it.

Treatment described: oral pan-JAK inhibitor, 5-10 mg twice daily. Collection of lesional scalp punch biopsies and peripheral blood was performed in alopecia areata patients. cDNA serving as the sequencing template came from extracted, reverse transcribed RNA. The method was immunoSEQ multiplex PCR; TCRdb's version includes in-frame clones alone and lacks a portion of them. Of 150,000 to 200,000 clones in the sample, less than 70% were seen once. Whole-study results and caveats: Tofacitinib yielded significantly lower scalp clonality and fewer expanded CD8+ clones among the top 100.

Trimming pared 4 bases from V and 0 bases from J, leaving 10 bases between. In germline, CDR1 is PRHDT, CDR2 FYEKMQ (reference sequence). This CDR3 region has 15 residues. V is TRBV13 and J is TRBJ1-3; D gene uncertain. The specimen comprised CD4+ T cells sorted from blood, sampled at week 4, from a patient treated with tofacitinib. The TCR was taken from a human donor with alopecia areata. The CDR3 spells CASSSGQNSGNTIYF. The CDR3 DNA follows: TGTGCCAGCAGCTCCGGGCAGAACTCTGGAAACACCATATATTTT.